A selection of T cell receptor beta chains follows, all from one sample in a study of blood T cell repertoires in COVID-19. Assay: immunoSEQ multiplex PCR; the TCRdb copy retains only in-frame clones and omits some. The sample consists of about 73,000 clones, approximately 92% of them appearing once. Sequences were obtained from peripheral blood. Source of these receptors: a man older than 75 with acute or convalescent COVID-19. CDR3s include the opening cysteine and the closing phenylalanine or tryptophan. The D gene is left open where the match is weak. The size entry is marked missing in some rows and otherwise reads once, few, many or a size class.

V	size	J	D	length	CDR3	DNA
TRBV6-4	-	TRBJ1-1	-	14	CASSDSDRGTEAFF	TGTGCCAGCAGTGACAGTGACAGAGGCACTGAAGCTTTCTTT
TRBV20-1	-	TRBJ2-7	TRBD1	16	CSASLPGQRISYEQYF	TGCAGTGCTAGTCTTCCGGGACAGAGAATCTCCTACGAGCAGTACTTC
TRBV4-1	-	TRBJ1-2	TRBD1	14	CASSRQDRDYGYTF	TGCGCCAGCAGCCGACAGGACAGGGACTATGGCTACACCTTC
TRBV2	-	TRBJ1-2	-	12	CASSRGDYGYTF	TGTGCCAGCAGTCGGGGGGACTATGGCTACACCTTC
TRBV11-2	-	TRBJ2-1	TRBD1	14	CASSSRQGYNEQFF	TGTGCCAGCAGCTCCCGACAGGGTTACAATGAGCAGTTCTTC
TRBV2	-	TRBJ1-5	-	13	CASNRGNNQPQHF	TGTGCCAGCAACCGAGGGAACAATCAGCCCCAGCATTTT
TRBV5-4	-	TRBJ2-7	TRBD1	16	CASSLAGTAVSYEQYF	TGTGCCAGCAGCTTGGCCGGGACAGCTGTATCCTACGAGCAGTACTTC
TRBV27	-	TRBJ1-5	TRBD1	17	CASSSTGKIYSNQPQHF	TGTGCCAGCAGTTCGACAGGGAAGATCTATAGCAATCAGCCCCAGCATTTT
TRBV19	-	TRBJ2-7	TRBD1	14	CASSTGTGSYEQYF	TGTGCCAGTTCTACCGGGACAGGGTCCTACGAGCAGTACTTC
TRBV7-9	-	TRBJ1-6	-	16	CASSLGVGGHNSPLHF	TGTGCCAGCAGCTTAGGGGTCGGAGGACATAATTCACCCCTCCACTTT
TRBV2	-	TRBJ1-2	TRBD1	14	CASTTQGANYGYTF	TGTGCCAGCACCACACAGGGGGCGAACTATGGCTACACCTTC
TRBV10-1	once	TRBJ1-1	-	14	CASSEPGSNTEAFF	TGCGCCAGCAGTGAGCCGGGATCCAACACTGAAGCTTTCTTT
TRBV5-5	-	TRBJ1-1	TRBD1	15	CASSLTTGGGTEAFF	TGTGCCAGCAGCTTAACAACAGGGGGAGGAACTGAAGCTTTCTTT
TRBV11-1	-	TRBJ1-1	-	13	CASSPGGRAEAFF	TGTGCCAGCAGCCCGGGGGGGCGGGCCGAAGCTTTCTTT
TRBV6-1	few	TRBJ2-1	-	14	CASSDQGTYNEQFF	TGTGCCAGCAGTGATCAGGGAACCTACAATGAGCAGTTCTTC
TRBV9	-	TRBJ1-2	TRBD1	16	CASSVDYVTGNYGYTF	TGTGCCAGCAGCGTAGATTATGTGACAGGGAACTATGGCTACACCTTC
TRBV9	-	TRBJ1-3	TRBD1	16	CASSVSGQGAGNTIYF	TGTGCCAGCAGCGTTTCGGGACAGGGGGCTGGAAACACCATATATTTT
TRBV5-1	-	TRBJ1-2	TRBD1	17	CASSLGGQGEKPYGYTF	TGCGCCAGCAGCTTAGGGGGACAGGGAGAAAAACCCTATGGCTACACCTTC
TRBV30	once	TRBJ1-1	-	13	CAWMLRLNTEAFF	TGTGCCTGGATGTTGAGGTTGAACACTGAAGCTTTCTTT
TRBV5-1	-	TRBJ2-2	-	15	CASSLVRGLTGELFF	TGCGCCAGCAGCTTGGTCAGGGGCCTGACCGGGGAGCTGTTTTTT
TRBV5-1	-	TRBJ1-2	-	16	CASSVGRETVVWGYTF	TGCGCCAGCAGCGTCGGTAGGGAGACTGTGGTCTGGGGCTACACCTTC
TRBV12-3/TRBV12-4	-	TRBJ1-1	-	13	CASSFLLNTEAFF	TGTGCCAGCAGTTTTCTACTGAACACTGAAGCTTTCTTT
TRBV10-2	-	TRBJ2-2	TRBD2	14	CASSNGGAAGELFF	TGCGCCAGCAGTAACGGGGGGGCCGCCGGGGAGCTGTTTTTT
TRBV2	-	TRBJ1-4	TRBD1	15	CASSDPTGAREKLFF	TGTGCCAGCAGTGACCCTACAGGGGCGCGGGAAAAACTGTTTTTT
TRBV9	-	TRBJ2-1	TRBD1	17	CASSPPGGTGGRNEQFF	TGTGCCAGCAGCCCGCCCGGCGGGACAGGGGGAAGAAATGAGCAGTTCTTC
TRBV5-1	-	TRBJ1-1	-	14	CASSFELGNTEAFF	TGCGCCAGCAGCTTCGAGCTCGGGAACACTGAAGCTTTCTTT
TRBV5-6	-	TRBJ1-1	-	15	CASSLGYQENTEAFF	TGTGCCAGCAGCTTGGGGTACCAGGAGAACACTGAAGCTTTCTTT
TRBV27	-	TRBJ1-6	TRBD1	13	CASSGQGNSPLHF	TGTGCCAGCTCGGGACAGGGAAATTCACCCCTCCACTTT
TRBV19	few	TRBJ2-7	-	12	CASRQAPDEQYF	TGTGCCAGTAGGCAGGCCCCAGACGAGCAGTACTTC
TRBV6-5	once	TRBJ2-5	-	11	CASQGRETQYF	TGTGCCTCCCAGGGGCGAGAGACCCAGTACTTC
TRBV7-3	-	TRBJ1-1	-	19	CASSQAGKGHTSEDTEAFF	TGTGCCAGCAGCCAGGCAGGTAAGGGACACACCTCGGAAGACACTGAAGCTTTCTTT
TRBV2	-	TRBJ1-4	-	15	CASRPQGLTNEKLFF	TGTGCCAGCAGGCCACAGGGTCTCACTAATGAAAAACTGTTTTTT
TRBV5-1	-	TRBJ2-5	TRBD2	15	CASTHSASGVETQYF	TGCGCCAGCACCCATTCGGCTAGCGGTGTAGAGACCCAGTACTTC
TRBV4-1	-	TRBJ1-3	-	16	CASSQAFVLSGNTIYF	TGCGCCAGCAGCCAAGCGTTCGTTCTCTCTGGAAACACCATATATTTT
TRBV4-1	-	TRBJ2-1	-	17	CASSQDKIQGSYNEQFF	TGCGCCAGCAGCCAAGATAAGATACAGGGTTCCTACAATGAGCAGTTCTTC
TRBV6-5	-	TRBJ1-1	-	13	CASSYSEGTEAFF	TGTGCCAGCAGTTACTCGGAGGGCACTGAAGCTTTCTTT
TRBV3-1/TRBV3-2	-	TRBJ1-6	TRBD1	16	CASSQEGTGYSSPLHF	TGTGCCAGCAGCCAAGAAGGGACAGGATATAGTTCACCCCTCCACTTT
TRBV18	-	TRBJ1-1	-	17	CASSPPSGGVGGTEAFF	TGTGCCAGCTCACCACCGAGTGGAGGTGTGGGGGGAACTGAAGCTTTCTTT
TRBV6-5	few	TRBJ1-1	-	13	CASSLRQNTEAFF	TGTGCCAGCAGCCTCAGACAGAACACTGAAGCTTTCTTT
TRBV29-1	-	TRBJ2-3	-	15	CSVESGSLATDTQYF	TGCAGCGTTGAATCTGGCAGCTTAGCGACAGATACGCAGTATTTT
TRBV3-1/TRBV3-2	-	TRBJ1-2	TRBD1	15	CASSRGTGGIYGYTF	TGTGCCAGCAGCCGGGGGACAGGGGGGATCTATGGCTACACCTTC